This T cell receptor beta chain was sequenced in a study of shared clonotypes between healthy human individuals. The sorted-subset replicate PCRs were given 200 ng DNA, which is approximately 30,000 T cell genomes. The repertoire was sequenced with immunoSEQ multiplex PCR; TCRdb's copy has only in-frame clones and lacks some. This table has about 2.1 million clones, about 93% appearing once. Positively selected for CCR7, the CD45RO-negative cells used as naive CD8 cells excluded terminally differentiated effector memory CD45RA+ cells. This clone came up once. The identical CDR3 is also encoded by other nucleotide sequences in the sample. V was clipped by 0 bases and J by 2 bases, with 6 bases between them. This CDR3 is built from 14 residues. Germline V lookup: CDR1 LNHDA, CDR2 SQIVND (reference sequence).

The V and J genes are TRBV19 and TRBJ2-3, with D unresolved. Material: naive CD8+ T cells from PBMCs. The receptor comes from a young man in good health. Some clones in this sample may be carry-over from other donors' samples. DNA for the CDR3: TGTGCCAGTAGTATAGAAACGTCCACAGATACGCAGTATTTT. Translated, it gives CASSIETSTDTQYF.